Below, 8 T cell receptor beta chains from the same sample are listed, as sequenced in a study of shared clonotypes between healthy human individuals. Here immunoSEQ multiplex PCR was the method, and the copy in TCRdb shows in-frame clones only, minus some. The sample lists 2 million to 2.5 million clones, roughly 94% occurring once. Sequenced input: naive CD4+ T cells sorted from blood. Subset noted: CD45RA+ positively selected. The receptors were gathered from a man aged 18 to 35 in good health.

J is TRBJ1-6 and V is TRBV6-6; weak D call: TRBD1 (5 bases). The CDR3 is 15 amino acids. V was pared by 0 bases and J by 8 bases, with 11 bases between. CDR1 and CDR2 (germline): MNHNY, SVGAGI (reference sequence). CDR3 sequence (DNA): TGTGCCAGCAGTTACTCTCTCAAAGGGGATTCACCCCTCCACTTT. Translated: CASSYSLKGDSPLHF.

CDR3 protein: CASSPGEVYGYTF. The CDR3 DNA follows: TGTGCCAGCAGTCCAGGGGAGGTCTATGGCTACACCTTC. The chain couples TRBV28 to TRBJ1-2; D possibly corresponds to TRBD1 (6 bases). Germline V CDR1 and CDR2: MDHEN, SYDVKM. V lost 5 bases, J lost 4 bases, and 11 bases lay in between. This CDR3 has 13 amino acids.

The gene calls are TRBV5-8 and TRBJ1-2, with D unclear. CDR3 length: 14 amino acids. Looked up from germline, CDR1 is SGHTS and CDR2 is YDEGEE. V was shortened by 5 bases and J by 2 bases, with 13 bases between the two germline ends. In DNA, the CDR3 is TGTGCCAGCAGTTCCACACAGTCAAACTATGGCTACACCTTC. It yields the protein CASSSTQSNYGYTF.

The CDR3 sequence is CASSLAGIGSPLHF. As DNA, the CDR3 is TGTGCCAGCAGCTTAGCAGGAATAGGATCACCCCTCCACTTT. The genes are TRBV7-9 and TRBJ1-6; D is ambiguous. Germline CDR1 SEHNR, CDR2 FQNEAQ (reference sequence). The length of the CDR3 is 14 residues. Between the trimmed V and J ends, which lost 0 bases and 10 bases, there was a span of 10 bases. Full variable domain (outside the CDR3, taken from reference TRBV7-9 and TRBJ1-6): DTGVSQNPRHKITKRGQNVTFRCDPISEHNRLYWYRQTLGQGPEFLTYFQNEAQLEKSRLLSDRFSAERPKGSFSTLEIQRTEQGDSAMYLCASSLAGIGSPLHFGNGTRLTVT.

This rearrangement joins TRBV30 to TRBJ2-7, with unresolved D. Germline lookup yields CDR1 GTSNPN and CDR2 SVGIG (reference sequence). Trimming took off 0 bases at V and 0 bases at J, with 6 bases between the two ends. The CDR3 is 13 residues long. The DNA of the CDR3 is TGTGCCTGGAGTGTTCTGAACTCCTACGAGCAGTACTTC. Protein sequence: CAWSVLNSYEQYF.

In regard to this clone: The sample has other DNA sequences that encode this CDR3 too. The rearrangement uses TRBV5-1 and TRBJ1-1, with D tentatively TRBD1 (5 bases). The CDR3 runs 15 residues. V lost 2 bases to trimming and J lost 0 bases, with 11 bases between them. Per germline, CDR1 SGHRS and CDR2 YFSETQ. This CDR3 is CASSLGTVMNTEAFF. In DNA form, the CDR3 reads TGCGCCAGCAGCTTAGGGACGGTGATGAACACTGAAGCTTTCTTT.

CDR3 amino acids: CASRDPGKKTGELFF. DNA of the CDR3: TGCGCCAGCAGGGACCCAGGGAAAAAAACCGGGGAGCTGTTTTTT. The J gene is TRBJ2-2, the V gene TRBV10-2, with D perhaps TRBD1 (5 bases). This CDR3 spans 15 amino acids. V was trimmed by 6 bases and J by 5 bases, leaving 16 bases between them. Per the germline V gene, CDR1 is WSHSY and CDR2 is SAAADI.

V is TRBV25-1 and J is TRBJ2-7, with 12 positions matching TRBD1. The CDR3 loop spans 15 amino acids. CDR1 and CDR2 from the germline V gene are MGHDK and SYGVNS. With 4 bases clipped from V and 5 bases from J, the junction kept 6 bases outside the gene matches. In DNA form, the CDR3 reads TGTGCCAGCAGTGGCAAGGGACAGGGGGCTGACGAGCAGTACTTC. Residues: CASSGKGQGADEQYF.